This T cell receptor beta chain was obtained from a study of graft-versus-host responses after intestinal transplantation. Study information: As for transplant type, recipients had multivisceral, liver-intestinal, or isolated intestinal grafts. Study-level findings and limits: Early HvG declines after transplant were associated with peak circulating GvH clone levels.

About this clone: Its antigen is undetermined.

The repertoire was sequenced with immunoSEQ multiplex PCR; TCRdb's copy has only in-frame clones and lacks some. The sample shows tens of thousands of clones, nearly 90% of them seen only once. This CDR3 comprises 14 residues. Germline loops: CDR1 SEHNR, CDR2 FQNEAQ (reference sequence). V lost 3 bases, J lost 2 bases, and 8 bases lay in between. The rearrangement uses TRBV7-9 and TRBJ2-1; D is possibly TRBD2 (5 bases). The sequencing here drew on PBMCs, taken about 450 days after intestinal transplantation. This receptor was taken from a human patient who received an intestinal transplant, so some T cells may come from the graft donor. The CDR3 here is CASSFTGTYNEQFF. The CDR3 DNA reads TGTGCCAGCAGCTTTACGGGGACCTACAATGAGCAGTTCTTC.